This is a list of T cell receptor beta chains from one sample in a study of T cell responses to AZD1222 COVID-19 vaccine. Produced via immunoSEQ multiplex PCR; TCRdb's table is partial and in-frame only. The data hold about 160,000 clones, with around 90% observed a single time. Sequencing used peripheral blood, obtained on day 0 of AZD1222 vaccination. These receptor sequences come from an adult in good health. Both conserved end residues are part of each CDR3. The order of the fields is D gene, V gene, J gene, CDR3 protein. D genes are given only for firm matches.

D gene: TRBD2
V gene: TRBV10-3
J gene: TRBJ2-1
CDR3 protein: CAISERIGLAGDGNEQFF

D gene: -
V gene: TRBV5-1
J gene: TRBJ2-1
CDR3 protein: CASSPKPLDGPDEQFF

D gene: -
V gene: TRBV12-3/TRBV12-4
J gene: TRBJ2-1
CDR3 protein: CASSFSVWDEQFF

D gene: -
V gene: TRBV1
J gene: TRBJ2-7
CDR3 protein: CTSSQDRGPHEQYF

D gene: -
V gene: TRBV27
J gene: TRBJ1-5
CDR3 protein: CASRQRTSGDNQPQHF

D gene: -
V gene: TRBV10-3
J gene: TRBJ1-1
CDR3 protein: CATLGHEAIGEAFF

D gene: -
V gene: TRBV2
J gene: TRBJ1-5
CDR3 protein: CASSENRVVQPQHF

D gene: -
V gene: TRBV10-2
J gene: TRBJ1-1
CDR3 protein: CASSEYLNTEAFF

D gene: TRBD2
V gene: TRBV7-7
J gene: TRBJ2-1
CDR3 protein: CASSLKGVLGTSGRGSYNEQFF

D gene: -
V gene: TRBV18
J gene: TRBJ1-5
CDR3 protein: CASSPPGGQGQPQHF

D gene: TRBD2
V gene: TRBV7-8
J gene: TRBJ2-7
CDR3 protein: CASSRAGGAYEQYF

D gene: -
V gene: TRBV24-1
J gene: TRBJ2-3
CDR3 protein: CATSDRGTSPGEYTDTQYF

D gene: TRBD1
V gene: TRBV5-4
J gene: TRBJ1-1
CDR3 protein: CASSTTGGTEAFF

D gene: TRBD1
V gene: TRBV2
J gene: TRBJ2-5
CDR3 protein: CASRRQGAVSKETQYF